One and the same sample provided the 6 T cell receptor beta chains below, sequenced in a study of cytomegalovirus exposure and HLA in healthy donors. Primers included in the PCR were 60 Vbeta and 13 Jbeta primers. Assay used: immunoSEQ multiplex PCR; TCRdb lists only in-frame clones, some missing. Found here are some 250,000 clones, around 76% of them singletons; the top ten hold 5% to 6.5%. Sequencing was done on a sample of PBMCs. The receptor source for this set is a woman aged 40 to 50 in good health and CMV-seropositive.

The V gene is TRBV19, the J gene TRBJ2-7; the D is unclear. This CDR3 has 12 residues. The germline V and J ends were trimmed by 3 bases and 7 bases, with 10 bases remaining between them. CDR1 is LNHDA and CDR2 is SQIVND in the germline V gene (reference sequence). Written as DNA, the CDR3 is TGTGCCAGTAGTATGCCACCGGGTGAGCAGTACTTC. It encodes CASSMPPGEQYF.

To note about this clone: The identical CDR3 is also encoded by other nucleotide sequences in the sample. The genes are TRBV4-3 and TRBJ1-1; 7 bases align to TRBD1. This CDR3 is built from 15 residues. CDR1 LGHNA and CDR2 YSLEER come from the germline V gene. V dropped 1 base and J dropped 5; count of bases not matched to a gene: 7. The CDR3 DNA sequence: TGCGCCAGCAGCCAAGGGACAGGCCCGGGGACTGAAGCTTTCTTT. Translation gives CASSQGTGPGTEAFF.

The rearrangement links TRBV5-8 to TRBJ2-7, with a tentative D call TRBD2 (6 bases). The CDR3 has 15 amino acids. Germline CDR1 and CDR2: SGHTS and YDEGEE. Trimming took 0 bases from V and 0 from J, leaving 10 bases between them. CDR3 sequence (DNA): TGTGCCAGCAGCTTGGGAGCCGGGAGCTCCTACGAGCAGTACTTC. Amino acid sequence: CASSLGAGSSYEQYF. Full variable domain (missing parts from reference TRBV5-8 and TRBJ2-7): EAGVTQSPTHLIKTRGQQATLRCSPISGHTSVYWYQQALGLGLQFLLWYDEGEERNRGNFPPRFSGRQFPNYSSELNVNALELEDSALYLCASSLGAGSSYEQYFGPGTRLTVT.

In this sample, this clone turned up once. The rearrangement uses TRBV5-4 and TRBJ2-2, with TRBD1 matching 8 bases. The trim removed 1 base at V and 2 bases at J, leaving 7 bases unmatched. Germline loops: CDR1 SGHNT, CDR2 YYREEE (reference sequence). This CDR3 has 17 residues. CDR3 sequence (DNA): TGTGCCAGCAGCTTGAACAGGGGGGCGGAAAACACCGGGGAGCTGTTTTTT. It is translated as CASSLNRGAENTGELFF.

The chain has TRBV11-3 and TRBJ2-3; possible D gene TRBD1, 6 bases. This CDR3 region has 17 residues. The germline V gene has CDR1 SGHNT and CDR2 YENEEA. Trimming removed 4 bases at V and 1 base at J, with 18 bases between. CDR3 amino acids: CASSSEGGVVRTDTQYF. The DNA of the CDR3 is TGTGCCAGCAGCTCAGAAGGGGGTGTTGTACGCACAGATACGCAGTATTTT.

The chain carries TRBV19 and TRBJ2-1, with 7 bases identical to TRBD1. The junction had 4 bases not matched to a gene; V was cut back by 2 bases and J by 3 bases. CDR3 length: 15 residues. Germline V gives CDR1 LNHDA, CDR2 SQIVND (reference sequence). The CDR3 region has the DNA TGTGCCAGTAGTATAAAGACAGGGAGCTACAATGAGCAGTTCTTC. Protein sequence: CASSIKTGSYNEQFF.